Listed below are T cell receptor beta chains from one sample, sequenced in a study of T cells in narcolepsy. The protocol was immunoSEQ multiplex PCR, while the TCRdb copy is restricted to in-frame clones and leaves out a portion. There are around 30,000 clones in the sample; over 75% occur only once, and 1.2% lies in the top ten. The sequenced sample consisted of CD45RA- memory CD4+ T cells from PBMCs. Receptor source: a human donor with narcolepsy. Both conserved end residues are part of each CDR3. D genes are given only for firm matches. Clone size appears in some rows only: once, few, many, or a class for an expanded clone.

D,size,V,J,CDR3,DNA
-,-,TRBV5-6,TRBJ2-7,CASSLGVYEQYF,TGTGCCAGCAGCCTTGGGGTTTACGAGCAGTACTTC
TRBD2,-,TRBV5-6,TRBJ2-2,CASSLVTSGGANTGELFF,TGTGCCAGCAGCTTGGTTACTAGCGGGGGGGCGAACACCGGGGAGCTGTTTTTT
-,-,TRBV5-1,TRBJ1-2,CASSLASNTNYGYTF,TGCGCCAGCAGCTTGGCCTCCAATACCAACTATGGCTACACCTTC
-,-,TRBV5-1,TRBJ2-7,CASSLGLYEQYF,TGCGCCAGCAGTCTTGGCCTCTACGAGCAGTACTTC
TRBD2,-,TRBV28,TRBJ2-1,CASSPTSRKGNEQFF,TGTGCCAGCAGTCCGACTAGCCGGAAAGGTAATGAGCAGTTCTTC
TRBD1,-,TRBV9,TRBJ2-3,CASSAMTGTGVADTQYF,TGTGCCAGCAGCGCGATGACCGGGACAGGAGTCGCAGATACGCAGTATTTT
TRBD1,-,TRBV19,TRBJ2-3,CASSISKDRVLTDTQYF,TGTGCCAGTAGTATATCTAAGGACAGGGTACTCACAGATACGCAGTATTTT
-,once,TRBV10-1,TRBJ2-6,CASNCRAGASGANVLTF,TGCGCCAGCAACTGCCGCGCAGGGGCTTCTGGGGCCAACGTCCTGACTTTC
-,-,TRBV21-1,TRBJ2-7,CASSTPGTGALGEQYF,TGTGCCAGCAGCACCCCCGGGACAGGCGCCCTCGGGGAGCAGTACTTC
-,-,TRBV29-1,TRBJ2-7,CSVELADGSRYEQYF,TGCAGCGTTGAACTGGCAGACGGCTCCCGGTACGAGCAGTACTTC
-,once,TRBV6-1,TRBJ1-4,CASQGALHEKLFF,TGTGCCTCCCAAGGGGCTTTACATGAAAAACTGTTTTTT
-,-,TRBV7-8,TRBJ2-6,CASSPAGAPYSGANVLTF,TGTGCCAGCAGCCCCGCCGGGGCTCCTTACTCTGGGGCCAACGTCCTGACTTTC
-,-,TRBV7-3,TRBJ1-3,CASSLSSGSGNTIYF,TGTGCCAGCAGCTTAAGTTCAGGCTCTGGAAACACCATATATTTT
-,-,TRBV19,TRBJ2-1,CASTGRSIHNEQFF,TGTGCCAGCACGGGACGTAGCATCCACAATGAGCAGTTCTTC
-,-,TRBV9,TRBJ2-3,CASSADQGSLTDTQYF,TGTGCCAGCAGCGCCGATCAAGGGAGTTTAACAGATACGCAGTATTTT
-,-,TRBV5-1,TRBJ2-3,CASKPDPTDTQYF,TGCGCCAGCAAGCCTGACCCCACAGATACGCAGTATTTT
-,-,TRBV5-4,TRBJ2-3,CASSDPSVISTDTQYF,TGTGCCAGCAGCGACCCCAGCGTAATTAGCACAGATACGCAGTATTTT
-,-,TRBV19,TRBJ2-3,CASSIAGVTDTQYF,TGTGCCAGTAGTATAGCGGGAGTAACAGATACGCAGTATTTT
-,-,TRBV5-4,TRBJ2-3,CASSLGTPRRPLSTDTQYF,TGTGCCAGCAGCTTGGGGACTCCAAGGCGCCCCCTGAGCACAGATACGCAGTATTTT
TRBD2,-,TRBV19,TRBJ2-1,CASSITSGSLGSEQFF,TGTGCCAGTAGTATAACTAGCGGGAGCCTTGGAAGTGAGCAGTTCTTC
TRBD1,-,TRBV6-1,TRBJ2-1,CASRMGQGGEQFF,TGTGCCAGCAGGATGGGACAGGGCGGTGAGCAGTTCTTC
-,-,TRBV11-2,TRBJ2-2,CASSAANTGELFF,TGTGCCAGCAGCGCAGCGAACACCGGGGAGCTGTTTTTT
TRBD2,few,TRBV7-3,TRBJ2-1,CASSSGLAGINEQFF,TGTGCCAGCAGCTCGGGACTAGCGGGGATCAATGAGCAGTTCTTC
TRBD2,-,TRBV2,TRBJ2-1,CASSAYTSGGAHNEQFF,TGTGCCAGCAGCGCCTATACTAGCGGGGGGGCACACAATGAGCAGTTCTTC
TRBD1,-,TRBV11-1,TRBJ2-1,CASSSIGTGGNEQFF,TGTGCCAGCAGCTCAATAGGGACAGGGGGCAATGAGCAGTTCTTC
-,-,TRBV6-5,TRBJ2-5,CASSVNQETQYF,TGTGCCAGCTCTGTTAACCAAGAGACCCAGTACTTC
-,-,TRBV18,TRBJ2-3,CASSLTGTSSTDTQYF,TGTGCCAGCTCACTAACCGGGACTTCTAGCACAGATACGCAGTATTTT
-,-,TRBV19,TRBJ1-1,CASRAPGRLGTEAFF,TGTGCCAGTAGGGCCCCTGGGCGGCTTGGCACTGAAGCTTTCTTT
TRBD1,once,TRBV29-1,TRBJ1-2,CSVDGTGGDYGYTF,TGCAGCGTTGATGGGACAGGGGGCGACTATGGCTACACCTTC
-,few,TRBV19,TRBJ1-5,CASNTEKGLGQPQHF,TGTGCCAGTAACACCGAGAAGGGTCTCGGTCAGCCCCAGCATTTT
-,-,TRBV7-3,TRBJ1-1,CASSLGGVRGEAFF,TGTGCCAGCAGCTTAGGAGGGGTCAGGGGAGAAGCTTTCTTT
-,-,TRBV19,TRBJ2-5,CASSMPSSLQTQYF,TGTGCCAGTAGTATGCCTAGCAGCTTACAGACCCAGTACTTC
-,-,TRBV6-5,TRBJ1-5,CASSWGNQPQHF,TGTGCCAGCAGTTGGGGTAATCAGCCCCAGCATTTT
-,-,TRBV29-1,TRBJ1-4,CSARGGEKLFF,TGCAGCGCCCGAGGAGGAGAAAAACTGTTTTTT
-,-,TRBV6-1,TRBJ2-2,CASSEGPVNGELFF,TGTGCCAGCAGTGAAGGTCCGGTTAACGGGGAGCTGTTTTTT
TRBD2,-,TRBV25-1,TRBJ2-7,CASSLSGSGYEQYF,TGTGCCAGCAGTCTCAGCGGGAGCGGTTACGAGCAGTACTTC
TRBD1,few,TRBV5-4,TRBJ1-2,CATRDRGNYGYTF,TGTGCCACTAGAGACAGGGGTAACTATGGCTACACCTTC
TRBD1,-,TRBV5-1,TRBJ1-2,CASSTGGTGSLYGYTF,TGCGCCAGCAGCACAGGAGGGACAGGGAGTTTGTACGGCTACACCTTC
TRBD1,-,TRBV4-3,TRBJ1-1,CASTPRDRTNTEAFF,TGCGCCAGCACCCCTCGGGACAGAACGAACACTGAAGCTTTCTTT
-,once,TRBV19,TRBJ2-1,CASSGGLDTNEQFF,TGTGCCAGTAGTGGGGGACTGGATACAAATGAGCAGTTCTTC
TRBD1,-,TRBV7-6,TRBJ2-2,CASSPGQGARTGELFF,TGTGCCAGCAGCCCGGGACAGGGGGCTCGGACCGGGGAGCTGTTTTTT
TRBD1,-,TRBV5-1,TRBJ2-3,CASRSGTVGTDTQYF,TGCGCCAGCAGATCCGGGACAGTGGGTACAGATACGCAGTATTTT
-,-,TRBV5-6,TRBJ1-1,CASSLVVGARGVAFF,TGTGCCAGCAGCTTGGTTGTCGGCGCCCGAGGGGTAGCTTTCTTT
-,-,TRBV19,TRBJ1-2,CASSPGSGAPYGYTF,TGCGCCAGTAGCCCAGGTTCGGGAGCACCCTATGGCTACACCTTC
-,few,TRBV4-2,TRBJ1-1,CASSQDTGTEAFF,TGTGCCAGCAGCCAAGATACAGGGACTGAAGCTTTCTTT
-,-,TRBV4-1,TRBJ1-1,CASSQEPLGGLTEAFF,TGCGCCAGCAGCCAGGAACCTTTAGGGGGGCTTACTGAAGCTTTCTTT
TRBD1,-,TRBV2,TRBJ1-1,CASTDRGTVNTEAFF,TGTGCCAGCACCGATCGCGGGACAGTAAACACTGAAGCTTTCTTT
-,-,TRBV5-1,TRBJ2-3,CASSFRQGTDTQYF,TGCGCCAGCAGCTTTAGGCAGGGCACAGATACGCAGTATTTT
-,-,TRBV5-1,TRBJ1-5,CASSLEGTIGQPQHF,TGCGCCAGCAGCTTGGAAGGTACGATAGGGCAGCCCCAGCATTTT
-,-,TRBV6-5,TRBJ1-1,CASEGTYTEAFF,TGTGCCAGCGAGGGCACCTACACTGAAGCTTTCTTT
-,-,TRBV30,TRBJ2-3,CAWNREFGTDTQYF,TGTGCCTGGAATAGGGAGTTTGGCACAGATACGCAGTATTTT
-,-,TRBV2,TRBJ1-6,CASSERQHNSPLHF,TGTGCCAGCAGCGAGAGACAGCATAATTCACCCCTCCACTTT
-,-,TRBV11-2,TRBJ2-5,CASSLVSPSGSQGAQYF,TGTGCCAGCAGCTTAGTTTCGCCCAGCGGGAGTCAGGGGGCCCAGTACTTC
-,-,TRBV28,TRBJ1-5,CACGGSSYQPQHF,TGTGCCTGCGGAGGGTCCTCGTACCAGCCCCAGCATTTT
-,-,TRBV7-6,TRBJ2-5,CASSLGRGEETQYF,TGTGCCAGCAGCTTAGGGCGAGGGGAAGAGACCCAGTACTTC
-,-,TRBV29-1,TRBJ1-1,CSGSIGTGATEAFF,TGCAGCGGCTCGATCGGGACGGGGGCCACTGAAGCTTTCTTT
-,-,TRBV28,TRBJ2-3,CASSLSRDTQYF,TGTGCCAGCAGCCTGTCCAGAGATACGCAGTATTTT